There are many counts of the clone carrying this T cell receptor (beta chain). TCRdb analysed the 5' RACE reads with MiXCR anew, one entry per CDR3 protein. The sample holds 60,000 to 85,000 distinct CDR3 sequences, around 5.2% seen once. These data belong to a study of neurological immune-mediated disorders. Overall study context: The multiple sclerosis group of roughly 35 included 31 relapsing-remitting and 3 secondary progressive patients.

The germline V and J ends were trimmed by 1 base and 0 bases, with 14 bases remaining between them. The CDR3 sequence is 17 residues long. The germline V gene encodes CDR1 SGHRS and CDR2 YFSETQ. Unsorted libraries were derived from 2 million PBMCs stored at -80 C. This TCR came from a young man with multiple sclerosis. Sequenced material: PBMCs. The chain recombines TRBV5-1 with TRBJ2-1; a possible D gene is TRBD1 (6 bases). The CDR3 DNA reads as TGCGCCAGCAGCTTGTTCGCATCGGACAGCTCCTACAATGAGCAGTTCTTC. Translating gives CASSLFASDSSYNEQFF. The whole variable domain, filled in from reference TRBV5-1 and TRBJ2-1, reads KAGVTQTPRYLIKTRGQQVTLSCSPISGHRSVSWYQQTPGQGLQFLFEYFSETQRNKGNFPGRFSGRQFSNSRSEMNVSTLELGDSALYLCASSLFASDSSYNEQFFGPGTRLTVL.